This T cell receptor beta chain is drawn from a study of blood T cells in healthy people across ages. In the study overall: Capturing about one barcoded beta molecule per two T cells was achieved by template switching. Broader study findings: With unsorted PBMCs, a conclusive comparison of naive versus antigen-experienced cells was not possible.

This clonotype was counted a single time. Its antigen is not identified. The germline gives CDR1 SEHNR, CDR2 FQNEAQ (reference sequence). This CDR3 comprises 11 residues. Trimming shortened V by 4 bases and J by 6 bases, and 6 bases separated the two germline ends. A second about 7 to 12 cycle PCR used barcoded and J-beta primers. Template switching added a 12-random-nucleotide identifier to every cDNA molecule. Paired-end reads containing CDR3 totaled no fewer than 2.5 million for each sample. Each CDR3 protein is one row after TCRdb ran MiXCR on the 5' RACE reads. The data show approximately 1,100,000 distinct CDR3 sequences, with 35% to 55% seen just once and under 20% held by the top ten.

The chain uses TRBV7-9 and TRBJ2-5; perhaps TRBD2 as D (5 bases). What was sequenced was blood. This clonotype was sampled from an older woman in good health. CDR3 coding DNA: TGTGCCAGCAGCTGGAGGAAGACCCAGTACTTC. This gives the protein CASSWRKTQYF.